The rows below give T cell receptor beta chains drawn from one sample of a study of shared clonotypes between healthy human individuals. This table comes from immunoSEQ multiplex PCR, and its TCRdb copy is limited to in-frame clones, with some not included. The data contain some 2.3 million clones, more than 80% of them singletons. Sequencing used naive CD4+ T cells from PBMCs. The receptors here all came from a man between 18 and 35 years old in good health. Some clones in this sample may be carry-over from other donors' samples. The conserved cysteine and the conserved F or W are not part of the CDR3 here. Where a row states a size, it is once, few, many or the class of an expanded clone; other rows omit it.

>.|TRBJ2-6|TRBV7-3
ASSLTGAGANVLT
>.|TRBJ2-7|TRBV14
ASSLLGPTREQY
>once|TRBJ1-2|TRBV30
AWNKLMGAGDGYT
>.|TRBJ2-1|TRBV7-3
ASSLFADSYNEQF
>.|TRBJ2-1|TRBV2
ASSLRSGRGNNEQF
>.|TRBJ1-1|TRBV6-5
ASSYGRGQGAF
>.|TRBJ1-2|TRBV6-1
ASSESGDGYT
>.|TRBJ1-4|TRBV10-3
AISGGQGEKLF
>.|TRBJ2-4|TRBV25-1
ASSDGRGSIIQY
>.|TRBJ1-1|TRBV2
ASSGAGGTEAF
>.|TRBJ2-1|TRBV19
ASSTSSYNEQF
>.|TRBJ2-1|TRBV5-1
ASTVGSYNEQF
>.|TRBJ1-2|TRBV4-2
ASSQEGTRDRVSYGYT
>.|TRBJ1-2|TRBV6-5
ASTRLLYGYT
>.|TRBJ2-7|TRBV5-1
ASSLAGASGSYEQY
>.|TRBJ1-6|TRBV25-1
ASSPMGQGANSPLH
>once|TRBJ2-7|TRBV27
ASSITRSYEQY